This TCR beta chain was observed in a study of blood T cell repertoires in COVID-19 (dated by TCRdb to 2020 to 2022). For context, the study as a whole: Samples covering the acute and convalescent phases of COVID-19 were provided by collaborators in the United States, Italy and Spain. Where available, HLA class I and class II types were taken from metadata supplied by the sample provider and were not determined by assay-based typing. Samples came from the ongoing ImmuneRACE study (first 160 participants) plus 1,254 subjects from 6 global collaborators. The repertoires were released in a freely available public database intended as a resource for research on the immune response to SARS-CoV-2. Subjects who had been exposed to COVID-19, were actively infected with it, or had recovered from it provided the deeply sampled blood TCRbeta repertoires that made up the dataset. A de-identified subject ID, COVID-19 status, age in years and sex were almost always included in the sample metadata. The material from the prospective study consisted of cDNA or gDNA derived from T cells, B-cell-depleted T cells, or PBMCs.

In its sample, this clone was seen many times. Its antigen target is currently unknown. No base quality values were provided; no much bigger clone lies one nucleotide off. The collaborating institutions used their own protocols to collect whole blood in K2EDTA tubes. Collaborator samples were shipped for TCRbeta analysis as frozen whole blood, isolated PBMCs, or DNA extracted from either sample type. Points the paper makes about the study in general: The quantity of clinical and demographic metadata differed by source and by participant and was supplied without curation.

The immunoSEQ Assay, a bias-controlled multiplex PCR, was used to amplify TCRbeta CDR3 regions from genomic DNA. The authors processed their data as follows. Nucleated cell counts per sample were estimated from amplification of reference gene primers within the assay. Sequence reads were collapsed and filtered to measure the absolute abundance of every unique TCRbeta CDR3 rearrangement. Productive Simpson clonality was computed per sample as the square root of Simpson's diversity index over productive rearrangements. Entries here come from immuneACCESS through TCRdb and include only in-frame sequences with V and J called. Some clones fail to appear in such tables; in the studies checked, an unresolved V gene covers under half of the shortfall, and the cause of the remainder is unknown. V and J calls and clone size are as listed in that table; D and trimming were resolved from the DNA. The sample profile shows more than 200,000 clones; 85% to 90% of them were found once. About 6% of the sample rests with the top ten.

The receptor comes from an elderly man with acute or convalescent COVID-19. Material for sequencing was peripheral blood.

For the CDR3, the sequence is CASRPQGNGEKLFF. The nucleotides read TGTGCCAGCAGGCCCCAGGGGAACGGGGAAAAACTGTTTTTT. Recombination connected TRBV6-6 to TRBJ1-4; TRBD1 is possibly the D segment (6 matching bases). Relative to germline, V is 6 bases shorter and J is 8 bases shorter, with 16 bases between their ends. The CDR3 runs 14 residues from the cysteine to the phenylalanine. Just CDR3 DNA is preserved here, 42 bases in frame from base 1. Looking up the germline V gene (reference sequence) yields CDR1 MNHNY and CDR2 SVGAGI.